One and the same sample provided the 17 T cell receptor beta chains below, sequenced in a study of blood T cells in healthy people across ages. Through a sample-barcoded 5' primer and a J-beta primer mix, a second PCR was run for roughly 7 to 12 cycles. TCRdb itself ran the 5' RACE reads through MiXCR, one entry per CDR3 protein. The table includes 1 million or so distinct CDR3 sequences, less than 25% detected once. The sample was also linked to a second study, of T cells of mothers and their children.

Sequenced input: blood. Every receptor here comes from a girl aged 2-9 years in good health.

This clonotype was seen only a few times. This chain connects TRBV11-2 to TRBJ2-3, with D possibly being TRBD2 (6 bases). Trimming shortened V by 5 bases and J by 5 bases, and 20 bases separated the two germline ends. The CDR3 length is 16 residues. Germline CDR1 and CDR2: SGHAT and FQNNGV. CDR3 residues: CASSHMGERAGDTQYF. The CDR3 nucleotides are TGTGCCAGCAGCCATATGGGGGAGCGGGCGGGAGATACGCAGTATTTT.

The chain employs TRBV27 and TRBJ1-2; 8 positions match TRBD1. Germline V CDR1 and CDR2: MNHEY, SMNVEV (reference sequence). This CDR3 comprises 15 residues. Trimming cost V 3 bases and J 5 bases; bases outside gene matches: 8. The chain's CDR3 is CASSFLDRVGYGYTF. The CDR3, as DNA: TGTGCCAGCAGTTTCTTGGACAGGGTCGGGTATGGCTACACCTTC.

The CDR3 loop reads CASSTRTGLQETQYF. The CDR3 DNA is TGCGCCAGCAGCACTCGGACAGGCCTACAAGAGACCCAGTACTTC. The genes are TRBV4-1 and TRBJ2-5; the match to TRBD1 covers 7 bases. V gave up 5 bases and J gave up 2 bases; unmatched junction bases: 8. There are 15 residues in the CDR3. The germline V gene encodes CDR1 MGHRA and CDR2 YSYEKL.

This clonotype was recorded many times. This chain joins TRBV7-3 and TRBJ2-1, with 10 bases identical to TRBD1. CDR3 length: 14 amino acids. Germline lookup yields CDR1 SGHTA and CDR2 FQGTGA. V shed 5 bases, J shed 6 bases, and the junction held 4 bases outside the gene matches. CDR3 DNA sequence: TGTGCCAGCAGCCCCGGACAGGGGGGCAATGAGCAGTTCTTC. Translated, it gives CASSPGQGGNEQFF.

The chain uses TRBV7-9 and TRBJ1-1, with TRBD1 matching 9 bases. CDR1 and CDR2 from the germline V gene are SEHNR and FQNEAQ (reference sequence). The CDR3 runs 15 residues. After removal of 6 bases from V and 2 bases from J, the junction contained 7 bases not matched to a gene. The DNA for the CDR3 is TGTGCCAGCAGTTCTTACAGGGGGCCAAACACTGAAGCTTTCTTT. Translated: CASSSYRGPNTEAFF.

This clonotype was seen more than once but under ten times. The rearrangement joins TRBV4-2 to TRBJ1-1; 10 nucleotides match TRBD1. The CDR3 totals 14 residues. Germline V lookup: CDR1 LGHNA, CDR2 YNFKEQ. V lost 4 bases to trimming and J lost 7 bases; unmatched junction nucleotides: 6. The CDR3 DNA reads TGTGCCAGCAGCCGAGACAGGGGGCCGAATGAAGCTTTCTTT. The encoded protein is CASSRDRGPNEAFF.

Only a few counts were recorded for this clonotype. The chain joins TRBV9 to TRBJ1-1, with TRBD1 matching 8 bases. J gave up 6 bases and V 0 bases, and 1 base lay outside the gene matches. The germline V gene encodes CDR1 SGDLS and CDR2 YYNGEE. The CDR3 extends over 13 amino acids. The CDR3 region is CASSVGGQAEAFF. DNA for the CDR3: TGTGCCAGCAGCGTAGGGGGACAGGCTGAAGCTTTCTTT. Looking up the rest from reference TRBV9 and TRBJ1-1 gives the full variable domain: DSGVTQTPKHLITATGQRVTLRCSPRSGDLSVYWYQQSLDQGLQFLIQYYNGEERAKGNILERFSAQQFPDLHSELNLSSLELGDSALYFCASSVGGQAEAFFGQGTRLTVV.

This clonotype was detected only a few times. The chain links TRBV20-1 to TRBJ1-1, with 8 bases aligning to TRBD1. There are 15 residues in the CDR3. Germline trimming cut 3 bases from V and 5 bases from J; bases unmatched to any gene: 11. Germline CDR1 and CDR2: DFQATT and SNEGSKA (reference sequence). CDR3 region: CSASSDRGDGTEAFF. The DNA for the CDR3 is TGCAGTGCTAGCTCTGACAGGGGCGATGGTACTGAAGCTTTCTTT.

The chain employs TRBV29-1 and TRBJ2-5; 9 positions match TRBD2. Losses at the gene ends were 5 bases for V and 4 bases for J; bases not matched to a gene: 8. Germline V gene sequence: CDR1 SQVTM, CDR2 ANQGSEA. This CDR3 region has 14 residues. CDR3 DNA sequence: TGCAGCGTTAAAAAAGGACTAGCGCGAGAGACCCAGTACTTC. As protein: CSVKKGLARETQYF.

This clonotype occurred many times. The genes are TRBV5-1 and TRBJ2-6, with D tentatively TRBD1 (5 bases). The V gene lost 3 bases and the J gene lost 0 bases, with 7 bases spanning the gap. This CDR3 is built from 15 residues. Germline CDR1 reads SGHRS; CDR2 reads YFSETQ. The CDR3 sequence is CASSYDSSGANVLTF. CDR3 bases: TGCGCCAGCAGCTACGACAGCTCTGGGGCCAACGTCCTGACTTTC.

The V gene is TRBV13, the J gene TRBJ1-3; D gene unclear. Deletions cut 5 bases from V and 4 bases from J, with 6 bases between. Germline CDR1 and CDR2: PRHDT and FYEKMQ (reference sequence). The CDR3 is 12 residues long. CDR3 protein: CASSRPGNTIYF. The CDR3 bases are TGTGCCAGCAGCCGACCCGGAAACACCATATATTTT. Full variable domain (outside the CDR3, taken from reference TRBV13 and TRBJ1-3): AAGVIQSPRHLIKEKRETATLKCYPIPRHDTVYWYQQGPGQDPQFLISFYEKMQSDKGSIPDRFSAQQFSDYHSELNMSSLELGDSALYFCASSRPGNTIYFGEGSWLTVV.

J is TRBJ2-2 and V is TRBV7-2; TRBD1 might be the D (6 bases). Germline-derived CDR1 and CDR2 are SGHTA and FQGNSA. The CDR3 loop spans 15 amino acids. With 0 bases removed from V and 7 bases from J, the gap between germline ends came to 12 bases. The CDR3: CASSLARTGNGELFF. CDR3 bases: TGTGCCAGCAGCTTAGCGCGAACAGGGAACGGGGAGCTGTTTTTT.

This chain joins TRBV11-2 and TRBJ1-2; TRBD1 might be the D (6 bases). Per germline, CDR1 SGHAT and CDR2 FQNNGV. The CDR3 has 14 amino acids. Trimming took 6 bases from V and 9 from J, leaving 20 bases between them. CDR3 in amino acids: CASREKQGYGRYTF. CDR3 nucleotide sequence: TGTGCCAGCAGGGAGAAACAGGGTTACGGTCGCTACACCTTC.

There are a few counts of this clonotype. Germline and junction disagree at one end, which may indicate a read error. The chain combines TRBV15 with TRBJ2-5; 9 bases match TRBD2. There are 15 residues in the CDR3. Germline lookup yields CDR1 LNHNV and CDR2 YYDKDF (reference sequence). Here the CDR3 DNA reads TGTGTCACCAGCAGAGATCTAGCGGGGCAAGAGACCCAGTACTTC. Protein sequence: CVTSRDLAGQETQYF.

CDR3 coding DNA: TGCAGCGTGCAGGGGATTGGTGGCTACACCTTC. This encodes CSVQGIGGYTF. The chain combines TRBV29-1 with TRBJ1-2, with D perhaps TRBD1 (6 bases). This CDR3 is 11 amino acids long. Trimming removed 6 bases at V and 7 bases at J, with 12 bases between. Germline values: CDR1 SQVTM, CDR2 ANQGSEA. Full variable domain (remainder filled in from reference TRBV29-1 and TRBJ1-2): SAVISQKPSRDICQRGTSLTIQCQVDSQVTMMFWYRQQPGQSLTLIATANQGSEATYESGFVIDKFPISRPNLTFSTLTVSNMSPEDSSIYLCSVQGIGGYTFGSGTRLTVV.

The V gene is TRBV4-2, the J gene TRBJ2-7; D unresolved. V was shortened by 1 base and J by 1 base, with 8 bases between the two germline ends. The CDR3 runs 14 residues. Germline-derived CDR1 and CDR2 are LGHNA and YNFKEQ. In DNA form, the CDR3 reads TGTGCCAGCAGCCAAGGGGTAGGATCCTACGAGCAGTACTTC. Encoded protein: CASSQGVGSYEQYF.

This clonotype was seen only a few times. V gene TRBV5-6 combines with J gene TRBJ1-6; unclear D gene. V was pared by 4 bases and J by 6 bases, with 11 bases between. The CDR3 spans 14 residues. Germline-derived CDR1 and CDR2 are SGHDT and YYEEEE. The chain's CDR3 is CASSIDPGNSPLHF. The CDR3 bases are TGTGCCAGCAGCATCGACCCGGGTAATTCACCCCTCCACTTT.